This TCR beta chain stems from a study of cytomegalovirus exposure and HLA in healthy donors. Although they were nominally healthy when sampled, donors likely had unrecorded immune exposures. General study results and limits: For most subjects, TCR beta sequences were reported to predict HLA-A and HLA-B alleles with accuracy. A later analysis showed that HLA-associated TCR beta chains had undergone more clonal expansion than equally common others. Earlier analysis found most TCR beta V segments productive about 87% or about 30% of the time.

60 Vbeta and 13 Jbeta primers were used in PCR. Libraries were prepared by immunoSEQ multiplex PCR; TCRdb keeps only in-frame clonotypes and omits some of them. The profile covers 99,000 or so clones, with around 80% appearing a single time and 8.2% taken by the ten largest. About this clone: The antigen remains undetermined.

This CDR3 region has 15 residues. The V end was cut by 2 bases, the J end by 2 bases, with 9 bases between. CDR1 is SGHTA, CDR2 FQGTGA, per germline. Sequenced sample: PBMCs. This chain connects TRBV7-3 to TRBJ2-2; a weak D match, TRBD2 (6 bases). This sequence originates from a man in his forties or fifties in good health and CMV-seropositive. The CDR3 region is CASSLAGGNTGELFF. The CDR3 bases are TGTGCCAGCAGCTTAGCCGGGGGAAACACCGGGGAGCTGTTTTTT. The full variable domain, with the rest looked up from reference TRBV7-3 and TRBJ2-2, is GAGVSQTPSNKVTEKGKYVELRCDPISGHTALYWYRQSLGQGPEFLIYFQGTGAADDSGLPNDRFFAVRPEGSVSTLKIQRTERGDSAVYLCASSLAGGNTGELFFGEGSRLTVL.